The 12 T cell receptor beta chains in this list originate from one sample, sequenced in a study of T cell changes during pregnancy in multiple sclerosis. Assay used: immunoSEQ multiplex PCR; TCRdb lists only in-frame clones, some missing. The sample lists 65,000 to 95,000 clones, approximately 93% seen once, with around 0.91% in the top ten. Sequenced material: peripheral blood, taken in the second trimester of pregnancy. These receptors all come from a female donor in good health, enrolled as a control in a pregnancy study.

The sample holds one count of this clone. The V gene is TRBV5-1, the J gene TRBJ1-4; 9 bases map to TRBD1. CDR1 is SGHRS, CDR2 YFSETQ, per germline. The CDR3 is made up of 15 amino acids. V dropped 1 base and J dropped 7; count of bases not matched to a gene: 5. The DNA of the CDR3 is TGCGCCAGCAGCTTGCTCGGACAGGGGATTGAAAAACTGTTTTTT. The encoded protein is CASSLLGQGIEKLFF.

The chain recombines TRBV7-8 with TRBJ2-1, with D possibly being TRBD2 (5 bases). CDR1 and CDR2 from the germline V gene are SGHVS and FQNEAQ. This CDR3 is built from 11 residues. Trimming shortened V by 3 bases and J by 9 bases, and 6 bases separated the two germline ends. The CDR3 reads CASSFRGEQFF. In nucleotides, the CDR3 is TGTGCCAGCAGCTTCCGGGGTGAGCAGTTCTTC. Together with reference TRBV7-8 and TRBJ2-1, the CDR3 gives the full variable domain: GAGVSQSPRYKVAKRGQDVALRCDPISGHVSLFWYQQALGQGPEFLTYFQNEAQLDKSGLPSDRFFAERPEGSVSTLKIQRTQQEDSAVYLCASSFRGEQFFGPGTRLTVL.

The V call is TRBV7-2, the J call TRBJ2-2, with a tentative D call TRBD2 (6 bases). The CDR3 sequence is 16 residues long. The V gene's germline CDR1 is SGHTA and CDR2 FQGNSA. V shed 6 bases and J shed 4 bases, with 18 bases lying between them. For the CDR3, the DNA is TGTGCCAGCAGTTTTTACCTAGCGCGATCCACCGGGGAGCTGTTTTTT. Its protein product is CASSFYLARSTGELFF.

V is TRBV6-1 and J is TRBJ2-7; D is unclear. Trimming removed 4 bases at V and 2 bases at J, with 9 bases between. This CDR3 region has 13 residues. Germline assignment: CDR1 MNHNS and CDR2 SASEGT. For the CDR3, the DNA is TGTGCCAGCAGTGCTTACAGTACCTACGAGCAGTACTTC. This encodes CASSAYSTYEQYF.

The chain is built from TRBV4-2 and TRBJ2-5; TRBD1 matches 8 bases. The junction had 8 bases not matched to a gene; V was cut back by 1 base and J by 4 bases. CDR1 is LGHNA and CDR2 is YNFKEQ in the germline V gene. The CDR3 consists of 16 residues. CDR3 coding DNA: TGTGCCAGCAGCCAAGGCCCCGGACAGGGTGGAGAGACCCAGTACTTC. Encoded protein: CASSQGPGQGGETQYF.

The V call is TRBV7-2, the J call TRBJ2-2; tentative D call: TRBD2 (5 bases). The germline V and J ends were trimmed by 2 bases and 6 bases, with 16 bases remaining between them. Per the germline V gene, CDR1 is SGHTA and CDR2 is FQGNSA. The CDR3 contains 16 residues. The CDR3 loop is CASSLYGGQVAGELFF. Written as DNA, the CDR3 is TGTGCCAGCAGCTTATATGGAGGCCAGGTGGCCGGGGAGCTGTTTTTT. Looking up the rest from reference TRBV7-2 and TRBJ2-2 gives the full variable domain: GAGVSQSPSNKVTEKGKDVELRCDPISGHTALYWYRQSLGQGLEFLIYFQGNSAPDKSGLPSDRFSAERTGGSVSTLTIQRTQQEDSAVYLCASSLYGGQVAGELFFGEGSRLTVL.

This clone was seen more than once but under ten times. CDR3 sequence reads: CASSRRGTDTEAFF. CDR3 bases: TGTGCCAGCAGTCGCAGGGGGACCGACACTGAAGCTTTCTTT. The chain is built from TRBV9 and TRBJ1-1, with 7 bases matching TRBD1. Germline V gives CDR1 SGDLS, CDR2 YYNGEE. J was trimmed by 3 bases and V by 5 bases; bases with no gene match: 7. The CDR3 contains 14 residues.

This chain connects TRBV28 to TRBJ2-5, with D perhaps matching TRBD1 (5 bases). Trimming removed 6 bases from V and 1 base from J, with 15 bases in between. The length of the CDR3 is 15 residues. The germline V gene encodes CDR1 MDHEN and CDR2 SYDVKM. CDR3 bases: TGTGCCAGCAGGGCCACTCAAGGGGTCCAAGAGACCCAGTACTTC. Translation gives CASRATQGVQETQYF.

The table lists this clone with a count of one. This sequence joins TRBV15 and TRBJ1-2, with D tentatively TRBD1 (6 bases). The CDR3 loop spans 15 amino acids. CDR1 and CDR2 (germline): LNHNV, YYDKDF (reference sequence). Trimming took 0 bases from V and 5 from J, leaving 13 bases between them. Here the CDR3 DNA reads TGTGCCACCAGCAGAGAATTCGGGCAGGGGTATGGCTACACCTTC. It codes for CATSREFGQGYGYTF.

V is TRBV25-1 and J is TRBJ1-1; tentative D call: TRBD1 (5 bases). The CDR3 length is 15 residues. Trimming took 3 bases from V and 3 from J, leaving 14 bases between them. CDR1 MGHDK and CDR2 SYGVNS come from the germline V gene. The CDR3 spells CASSENGRAYTEAFF. In DNA, the CDR3 is TGTGCCAGCAGTGAGAACGGCAGGGCCTACACTGAAGCTTTCTTT.

The chain carries TRBV9 and TRBJ2-3; 7 bases are a match to TRBD2. CDR3 length equals 15 residues. Germline CDR1 SGDLS, CDR2 YYNGEE. Losses at the gene ends were 0 bases for V and 1 base for J; bases not matched to a gene: 2. The CDR3 nucleotides are TGTGCCAGCAGCGTAGATGCGGGAGGCACAGATACGCAGTATTTT. This gives the protein CASSVDAGGTDTQYF. Full variable domain (missing parts from reference TRBV9 and TRBJ2-3): DSGVTQTPKHLITATGQRVTLRCSPRSGDLSVYWYQQSLDQGLQFLIQYYNGEERAKGNILERFSAQQFPDLHSELNLSSLELGDSALYFCASSVDAGGTDTQYFGPGTRLTVL.

The table lists this clone with a count of one. CDR3 region: CAGVQALSYEQYF. Written as DNA, the CDR3 is TGTGCCGGAGTACAGGCCCTCTCCTACGAGCAGTACTTC. The V call is TRBV2, the J call TRBJ2-7, with D perhaps matching TRBD1 (5 bases). The CDR3 is made up of 13 amino acids. Germline V CDR1 and CDR2: SNHLY, FYNNEI. V was cut by 11 bases and J by 0 bases, with 14 bases left in between.